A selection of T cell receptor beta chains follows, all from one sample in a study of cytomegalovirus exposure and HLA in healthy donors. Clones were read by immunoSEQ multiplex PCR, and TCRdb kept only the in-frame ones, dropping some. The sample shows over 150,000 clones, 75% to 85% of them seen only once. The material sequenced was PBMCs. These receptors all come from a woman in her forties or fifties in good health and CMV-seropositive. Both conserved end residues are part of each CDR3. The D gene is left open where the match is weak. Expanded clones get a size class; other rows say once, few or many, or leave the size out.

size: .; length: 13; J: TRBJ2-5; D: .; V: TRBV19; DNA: TGTGCCAGTAGTACCCCTCTGCAGGGGTCCCAGTACTTC; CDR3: CASSTPLQGSQYF
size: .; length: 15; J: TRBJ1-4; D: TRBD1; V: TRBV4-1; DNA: TGCGCCAGCAGCCCCCCCGGGACAGGGGATGAAAAACTGTTTTTT; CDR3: CASSPPGTGDEKLFF
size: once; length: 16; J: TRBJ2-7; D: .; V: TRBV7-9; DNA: TGTTCCAGCAGCCAAGTACCCACTCGGGGGTCCTACGAGCAGTACTTC; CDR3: CSSSQVPTRGSYEQYF
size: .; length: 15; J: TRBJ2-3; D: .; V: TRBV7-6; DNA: TGTGCCAGCAGCTTACCCGTTGGGGCCACAGATACGCAGTATTTT; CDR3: CASSLPVGATDTQYF
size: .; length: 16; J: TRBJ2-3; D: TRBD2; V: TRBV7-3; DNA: TGTGCCAGCAGCTTAAGGCGAGGCGGGGGGGAGGATACGCAGTATTTT; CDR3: CASSLRRGGGEDTQYF
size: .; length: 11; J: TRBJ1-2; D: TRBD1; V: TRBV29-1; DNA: TGCAGCGCGACAGGGATGGGCGGCTACACCTTC; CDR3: CSATGMGGYTF
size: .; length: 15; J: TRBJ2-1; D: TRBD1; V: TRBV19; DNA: TGTGCCAGTAGTCCCGACAGGGGGCGCGGAAATGAGCAGTTCTTC; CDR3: CASSPDRGRGNEQFF
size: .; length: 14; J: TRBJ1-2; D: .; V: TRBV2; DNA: TGTGCCAGCAGTGAAGCGCGGACAGCTAATGGCTACACCTTC; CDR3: CASSEARTANGYTF
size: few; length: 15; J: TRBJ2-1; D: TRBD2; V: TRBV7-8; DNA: TGTGCCAGCAGCCCGACTAGCGCTCTTTTCAGTGAGCAGTTCTTC; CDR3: CASSPTSALFSEQFF
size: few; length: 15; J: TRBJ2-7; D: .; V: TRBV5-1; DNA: TGCGCCAGCAGCTTTTTAGGGGACAACAACTACGAGCAGTACTTC; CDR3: CASSFLGDNNYEQYF
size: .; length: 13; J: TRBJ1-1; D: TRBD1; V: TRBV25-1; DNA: TGTGCCAGCAGTTGGACAGGGAGAACTGAAGCTTTCTTT; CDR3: CASSWTGRTEAFF
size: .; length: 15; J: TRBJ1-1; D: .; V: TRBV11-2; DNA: TGTGCCAGCAGCTTAGTAGGACAGATGAACACTGAAGCTTTCTTT; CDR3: CASSLVGQMNTEAFF
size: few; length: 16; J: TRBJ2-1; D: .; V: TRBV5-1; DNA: TGCGCCAGCAGCCCGGTGCGGGGGACACCCTACAATGAGCAGTTCTTC; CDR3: CASSPVRGTPYNEQFF
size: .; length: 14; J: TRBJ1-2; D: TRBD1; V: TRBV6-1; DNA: TGTGCCAGCAGTTGGGGACAGGGGGCGCGTGGCTACACCTTC; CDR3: CASSWGQGARGYTF
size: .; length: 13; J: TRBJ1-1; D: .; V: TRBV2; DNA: TGTGCCAGCAGTGCCAGGGAGGGTGGTGAAGCTTTCTTT; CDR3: CASSAREGGEAFF
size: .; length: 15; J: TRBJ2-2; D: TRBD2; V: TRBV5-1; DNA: TGCGCCAGCAACCCAGCGGGGGCGAACACCGGGGAGCTGTTTTTT; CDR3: CASNPAGANTGELFF
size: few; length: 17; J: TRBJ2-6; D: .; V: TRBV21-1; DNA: TGTGCCAGCAGCAAGCGACAGGGGGGTACTGGGGCCAACGTCCTGACTTTC; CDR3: CASSKRQGGTGANVLTF
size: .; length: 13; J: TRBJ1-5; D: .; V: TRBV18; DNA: TGTGCCAGCTCAGACCATGCCGGGACAAAGCGGCATTTT; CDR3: CASSDHAGTKRHF
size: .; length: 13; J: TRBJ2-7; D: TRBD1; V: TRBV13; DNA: TGTGCCAGCAGCCAAGCCACAGGGGCCGAGCAGTACTTC; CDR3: CASSQATGAEQYF
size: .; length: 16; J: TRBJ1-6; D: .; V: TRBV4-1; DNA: TGCGCCAGCAGCCAAGATTATGGACAGTGGGGATCACCCCTCCACTTT; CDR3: CASSQDYGQWGSPLHF
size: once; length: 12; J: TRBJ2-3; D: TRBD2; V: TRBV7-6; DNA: TGTGCCAGCAGCGCGGGGGGAGATACGCAGTATTTT; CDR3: CASSAGGDTQYF
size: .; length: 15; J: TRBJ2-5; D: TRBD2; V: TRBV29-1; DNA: TGCAGCGTGGGGGGCCGGGGGGGGCCGGGAGAGACCCAGTACTTC; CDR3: CSVGGRGGPGETQYF
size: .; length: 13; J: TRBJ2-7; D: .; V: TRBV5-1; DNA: TGCGCCAGCAGCTTGCGTGTATCCTACGAGCAGTACTTC; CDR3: CASSLRVSYEQYF
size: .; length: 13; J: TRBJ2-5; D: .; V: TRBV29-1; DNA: TGCAGCGTTGACGCGACAGTTCAAGAGACCCAGTACTTC; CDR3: CSVDATVQETQYF